These T cell receptor beta chains were read from a single sample in a study of quantifying T cell responses using KT2 cells. TCRdb reanalysed the UMI-ligation and nested PCR reads using MiXCR and keeps one entry per CDR3 protein. This sample yields 40,000 to 55,000 distinct CDR3 sequences, of which around 10% are seen a single time; over 9.5% belongs to the top ten. The material sequenced was PBMCs spiked with cells of the T cell clone KT2. These receptors were collected from a human donor. The CDR3 runs from the conserved cysteine through the conserved F or W. A D gene is named only where the DNA matches it firmly. Not every row has a clone size; where given, it reads once, few, many or a size class.

V gene: TRBV12-3/TRBV12-4
D gene: -
clone size: -
J gene: TRBJ2-3
CDR3 DNA: TGTGCCAGCGCTGCTCGGGATACGCAGTATTTT
CDR3 protein: CASAARDTQYF

V gene: TRBV10-3
D gene: -
clone size: -
J gene: TRBJ2-1
CDR3 DNA: TGTGCCATCAGTGACGGGTTCGATGAGCAGTTCTTC
CDR3 protein: CAISDGFDEQFF

V gene: TRBV4-1
D gene: TRBD2
clone size: -
J gene: TRBJ2-1
CDR3 DNA: TGCGCCAGCAGCCTCATAGCGGGGGGGCCGAATGAGCAGTTCTTC
CDR3 protein: CASSLIAGGPNEQFF

V gene: TRBV7-2
D gene: -
clone size: -
J gene: TRBJ2-7
CDR3 DNA: TGTGCCAGCAGCCTGAAGTACGAGCAGTACTTC
CDR3 protein: CASSLKYEQYF

V gene: TRBV12-5
D gene: -
clone size: -
J gene: TRBJ2-1
CDR3 DNA: TGTGCTAGTGGTTTGGGTGGGGCCTCCTACAATGAGCAGTTCTTC
CDR3 protein: CASGLGGASYNEQFF

V gene: TRBV7-6
D gene: TRBD2
clone size: few
J gene: TRBJ2-3
CDR3 DNA: TGTGCCAGCAGCAAATCCTATGGACTAGCGGGAGGGGATACGCAGTATTTT
CDR3 protein: CASSKSYGLAGGDTQYF

V gene: TRBV6-5
D gene: -
clone size: -
J gene: TRBJ2-3
CDR3 DNA: TGTGCCAGCAGTTACTCAGATACGCAGTATTTT
CDR3 protein: CASSYSDTQYF

V gene: TRBV6-6
D gene: TRBD1
clone size: -
J gene: TRBJ1-2
CDR3 DNA: TGTGCCAGCAGGCCTATAGGGGACAGGGACGGCTACACCTTC
CDR3 protein: CASRPIGDRDGYTF

V gene: TRBV11-3
D gene: -
clone size: many
J gene: TRBJ1-2
CDR3 DNA: TGTGCCAGCAGCTTGAGGGGGTTTGGCTACACCTTC
CDR3 protein: CASSLRGFGYTF

V gene: TRBV5-1
D gene: TRBD2
clone size: few
J gene: TRBJ2-1
CDR3 DNA: TGCGCCAGCAGCCCCGCGCTAGCGGGAGTCAATGAGCAGTTCTTC
CDR3 protein: CASSPALAGVNEQFF

V gene: TRBV7-2
D gene: -
clone size: many
J gene: TRBJ2-3
CDR3 DNA: TGTGCCAGCAGCTTAGAGAATCTTAACGGCCCCCAGGGTACGCAGTATTTT
CDR3 protein: CASSLENLNGPQGTQYF

V gene: TRBV6-2/TRBV6-3
D gene: -
clone size: -
J gene: TRBJ2-7
CDR3 DNA: TGTGCCAGCAGTTACGGGGGAACCTACGAGCAGTACTTC
CDR3 protein: CASSYGGTYEQYF

V gene: TRBV29-1
D gene: TRBD2
clone size: few
J gene: TRBJ2-1
CDR3 DNA: TGCAGCGTTCCAGGACTAGCGGGAGGTGCCTACAATGAGCAGTTCTTC
CDR3 protein: CSVPGLAGGAYNEQFF

V gene: TRBV4-1
D gene: -
clone size: few
J gene: TRBJ2-1
CDR3 DNA: TGCGCCAGCAGCCAAGATGGGGGGGGCAGTTTGATTTACAATGAGCAGTTCTTC
CDR3 protein: CASSQDGGGSLIYNEQFF

V gene: TRBV27
D gene: -
clone size: -
J gene: TRBJ2-6
CDR3 DNA: TGTGCCAGCAGTTGGTCCCCATTGGGAAGATCGGTAGGGGCCAACGTCCTGACTTTC
CDR3 protein: CASSWSPLGRSVGANVLTF

V gene: TRBV19
D gene: TRBD1
clone size: -
J gene: TRBJ2-2
CDR3 DNA: TGTGCCAGTAGTACCGGACAGGGAGGTACTCTGGCGAACACCGGGGAGCTGTTTTTT
CDR3 protein: CASSTGQGGTLANTGELFF

V gene: TRBV2
D gene: -
clone size: -
J gene: TRBJ1-2
CDR3 DNA: TGTGCCAGCAGTAAGCAGACCGGGGCACGGTATGGCTACACCTTC
CDR3 protein: CASSKQTGARYGYTF

V gene: TRBV25-1
D gene: TRBD1
clone size: many
J gene: TRBJ2-7
CDR3 DNA: TGTGCCAGCAGTAAGACAGGGTACGAGCAGTACTTC
CDR3 protein: CASSKTGYEQYF

V gene: TRBV19
D gene: -
clone size: -
J gene: TRBJ2-1
CDR3 DNA: TGTGCCACCCTCGGTCAAAATGAGCAGTTCTTC
CDR3 protein: CATLGQNEQFF

V gene: TRBV20-1
D gene: TRBD2
clone size: many
J gene: TRBJ2-1
CDR3 DNA: TGCAGTGCTACCTTTTCCAGGACTAGCGGGGGGAGTCGGAATGAGCAGTTCTTC
CDR3 protein: CSATFSRTSGGSRNEQFF

V gene: TRBV9
D gene: -
clone size: -
J gene: TRBJ1-3
CDR3 DNA: TGTGCCAGCAGCGTAGATGGATATATTGAAAACACCATATATTTT
CDR3 protein: CASSVDGYIENTIYF

V gene: TRBV12-5
D gene: -
clone size: many
J gene: TRBJ1-5
CDR3 DNA: TGTGCTAGTGGTTTGACCCCTGGAGGCAGGGGAGGAAATCAGCCCCAGCATTTT
CDR3 protein: CASGLTPGGRGGNQPQHF

V gene: TRBV5-1
D gene: -
clone size: -
J gene: TRBJ2-5
CDR3 DNA: TGCGCCAGCAGCCGTGACAGTAGTCAAGAGACCCAGTACTTC
CDR3 protein: CASSRDSSQETQYF

V gene: TRBV6-5
D gene: TRBD1
clone size: -
J gene: TRBJ1-1
CDR3 DNA: TGTGCCAGCAGAACGACAGGGCTTTTTGGGAACACTGAAGCTTTCTTT
CDR3 protein: CASRTTGLFGNTEAFF

V gene: TRBV20-1
D gene: -
clone size: -
J gene: TRBJ2-1
CDR3 DNA: TGCAGTGCCCCTAGGTCCCAAGAGCAGTTCTTC
CDR3 protein: CSAPRSQEQFF

V gene: TRBV4-3
D gene: TRBD1
clone size: few
J gene: TRBJ2-1
CDR3 DNA: TGCGCCAGCAGCCAAGATCCGCAGGGGGCAGGGAATGAGCAGTTCTTC
CDR3 protein: CASSQDPQGAGNEQFF

V gene: TRBV2
D gene: -
clone size: -
J gene: TRBJ2-3
CDR3 DNA: TGTGCCAGCAGTGAAGGGTTATCCTCAGATACGCAGTATTTT
CDR3 protein: CASSEGLSSDTQYF

V gene: TRBV5-4
D gene: -
clone size: few
J gene: TRBJ1-2
CDR3 DNA: TGTGCCAGCAGCTTAGAAATTGTCAGTGGCTACACCTTC
CDR3 protein: CASSLEIVSGYTF

V gene: TRBV2
D gene: TRBD1
clone size: few
J gene: TRBJ2-6
CDR3 DNA: TGTGCCAGCAGAGGACAGGGGGCGGATGGGGCCAACGTCCTGACTTTC
CDR3 protein: CASRGQGADGANVLTF

V gene: TRBV5-5
D gene: -
clone size: many
J gene: TRBJ1-5
CDR3 DNA: TGTGCCAGTTCAACAGATCCCAATCAGCCCCAGCATTTT
CDR3 protein: CASSTDPNQPQHF

V gene: TRBV2
D gene: -
clone size: few
J gene: TRBJ2-1
CDR3 DNA: TGTGCCAGCAGCAGCCCCGGGCAGGGGGACTCCTCCTTTCGATACAATGAGCAGTTCTTC
CDR3 protein: CASSSPGQGDSSFRYNEQFF

V gene: TRBV12-3/TRBV12-4
D gene: -
clone size: -
J gene: TRBJ1-6
CDR3 DNA: TGTGCCAGCAGTTTGGGGGGCGACGGTTCACCCCTCCACTTT
CDR3 protein: CASSLGGDGSPLHF

V gene: TRBV5-8
D gene: TRBD1
clone size: few
J gene: TRBJ2-2
CDR3 DNA: TGTGCCAGCAGCTTGGAACTCCGGGACAGGGGGACCGGGGAGCTGTTTTTT
CDR3 protein: CASSLELRDRGTGELFF

V gene: TRBV5-6
D gene: -
clone size: -
J gene: TRBJ1-4
CDR3 DNA: TGTGCCAGCAGCTTGACGGGGATGGCTATATCTAATGAAAAACTGTTTTTT
CDR3 protein: CASSLTGMAISNEKLFF

V gene: TRBV18
D gene: TRBD2
clone size: -
J gene: TRBJ2-1
CDR3 DNA: TGTGCCAGCTCACCAAATGCGGGGGACAATGAGCAGTTCTTC
CDR3 protein: CASSPNAGDNEQFF

V gene: TRBV4-2
D gene: TRBD1
clone size: -
J gene: TRBJ1-6
CDR3 DNA: TGTGCCAGCAGCCAAGAAGCAGGGGGGAATTCACCCCTCCACTTT
CDR3 protein: CASSQEAGGNSPLHF

V gene: TRBV12-3/TRBV12-4
D gene: TRBD1
clone size: few
J gene: TRBJ2-2
CDR3 DNA: TGTGCCAGCAGTCCCGGGACAGACGGCGGGGAGCTGTTTTTT
CDR3 protein: CASSPGTDGGELFF

V gene: TRBV14
D gene: -
clone size: few
J gene: TRBJ2-1
CDR3 DNA: TGTGCCAGCAGCCAAGGACCTCGATTTGTCGAGCAGTTCTTC
CDR3 protein: CASSQGPRFVEQFF

V gene: TRBV10-3
D gene: -
clone size: many
J gene: TRBJ2-1
CDR3 DNA: TGTGCCATCTCGGAGGCTAGGGGCTACAATGAGCAGTTCTTC
CDR3 protein: CAISEARGYNEQFF

V gene: TRBV11-2
D gene: -
clone size: many
J gene: TRBJ1-6
CDR3 DNA: TGTGCCAGCAGCCGACAGAGAACTAATTCACCCCTCCACTTT
CDR3 protein: CASSRQRTNSPLHF

V gene: TRBV4-1
D gene: -
clone size: few
J gene: TRBJ1-5
CDR3 DNA: TGCGCCAGCAGCCAAGATCTTTCGGGTCATCAGCCCCAGCATTTT
CDR3 protein: CASSQDLSGHQPQHF

V gene: TRBV20-1
D gene: TRBD1
clone size: -
J gene: TRBJ1-5
CDR3 DNA: TGCAGTGCTGGGGATCGGACAGGGGTTCAGCCCCAGCATTTT
CDR3 protein: CSAGDRTGVQPQHF

V gene: TRBV20-1
D gene: -
clone size: few
J gene: TRBJ2-3
CDR3 DNA: TGCAGTGCTACGAGGACTCGCTCCACAGATACGCAGTATTTT
CDR3 protein: CSATRTRSTDTQYF

V gene: TRBV6-5
D gene: -
clone size: few
J gene: TRBJ1-6
CDR3 DNA: TGTGCCAGCAGTTCAGAGTATAATTCACCCCTCCACTTT
CDR3 protein: CASSSEYNSPLHF

V gene: TRBV11-2
D gene: TRBD1
clone size: -
J gene: TRBJ1-2
CDR3 DNA: TGTGCCAGCAGCTCAATCCGGCGGGACAGGGGTAGATTCGATGGCTACACCTTC
CDR3 protein: CASSSIRRDRGRFDGYTF

V gene: TRBV20-1
D gene: TRBD1
clone size: -
J gene: TRBJ1-4
CDR3 DNA: TGCAGTGCTAGAGATTACAGGGGAGCTACTAATGAAAAACTGTTTTTT
CDR3 protein: CSARDYRGATNEKLFF

V gene: TRBV6-2/TRBV6-3
D gene: -
clone size: few
J gene: TRBJ1-5
CDR3 DNA: TGTGCCAGCAGTGTATCAAGCGGAGGGATTCAGCCCCAGCATTTT
CDR3 protein: CASSVSSGGIQPQHF

V gene: TRBV18
D gene: TRBD1
clone size: many
J gene: TRBJ1-1
CDR3 DNA: TGTGCCAGCTCCGGGACAGGGGCGAACACTGAAGCTTTCTTT
CDR3 protein: CASSGTGANTEAFF

V gene: TRBV11-3
D gene: -
clone size: many
J gene: TRBJ2-1
CDR3 DNA: TGTGCCAGCAGCAGAGGACAGATAAACAATGAGCAGTTCTTC
CDR3 protein: CASSRGQINNEQFF

V gene: TRBV5-1
D gene: TRBD2
clone size: few
J gene: TRBJ2-5
CDR3 DNA: TGCGCCAGCAGCCCGGGGGGTGGCCTCCAAGAGACCCAGTACTTC
CDR3 protein: CASSPGGGLQETQYF

V gene: TRBV4-3
D gene: -
clone size: few
J gene: TRBJ2-3
CDR3 DNA: TGCGCCAGCAGCCAAGATGCCAGCGGATCGACAGATACGCAGTATTTT
CDR3 protein: CASSQDASGSTDTQYF